Listed below are T cell receptor beta chains from one sample, sequenced in a study of human T cells and chemical hapten exposure. One entry per CDR3 protein, called by TCRdb with MiXCR from the RACE reads. The table includes 300,000 to 450,000 distinct CDR3 sequences, 4% to 6% detected once. This sample comprised whole blood, obtained in connection with sensitization to the hapten diphenylcyclopropenone (DPC). The receptor source for this set is a woman in her forties or fifties with alopecia areata. Some clones in this sample may be carry-over from other donors' samples. Both conserved end residues are part of each CDR3. The D gene is left open where the match is weak. Size tells how often a clone was seen (once, few, many) or the class of an expanded clone, and some rows leave it out.

>.|TRBV6-6|TRBJ1-5|TRBD1
CASSPGQGVSNQPQHF
TGTGCCAGCAGTCCGGGACAGGGGGTCTCCAATCAGCCCCAGCATTTT
>many|TRBV20-1|TRBJ2-7|.
CSLQGSEVYEQYF
TGCAGTCTCCAGGGTAGCGAGGTCTACGAGCAGTACTTC
>many|TRBV7-9|TRBJ2-5|TRBD1
CASSFWTGGGETQYF
TGTGCCAGCAGCTTTTGGACAGGGGGAGGAGAGACCCAGTACTTC
>.|TRBV6-2/TRBV6-3|TRBJ2-2|TRBD1
CASRRTGTGELFF
TGTGCCAGCAGAAGGACAGGGACCGGGGAGCTGTTTTTT
>many|TRBV11-2|TRBJ2-1|TRBD2
CASSWGTSGNEQFF
TGTGCCAGCAGCTGGGGGACTAGCGGGAATGAGCAGTTCTTC
>many|TRBV20-1|TRBJ2-3|.
CSATGNTDTQYF
TGCAGTGCTACGGGCAACACAGATACGCAGTATTTT
>many|TRBV11-2|TRBJ2-1|TRBD2
CASSLDSRLASGTNEQFF
TGTGCCAGCAGCTTAGATTCCCGGTTGGCTAGCGGTACTAATGAGCAGTTCTTC
>many|TRBV7-6|TRBJ2-3|.
CASSLGASTDTQYF
TGTGCCAGCAGCTTAGGGGCCAGCACAGATACGCAGTATTTT
>many|TRBV14|TRBJ2-7|TRBD2
CASSQAQLAGPHYF
TGTGCCAGCAGCCAAGCTCAACTAGCGGGACCTCACTACTTC
>few|TRBV6-5|TRBJ2-7|.
CASGPTDENEQYF
TGTGCCAGCGGACCGACAGACGAAAACGAGCAGTACTTC
>.|TRBV12-3/TRBV12-4|TRBJ1-6|.
CASSLGGDYSPLHF
TGTGCCAGCAGTTTGGGGGGAGACTACTCACCCCTCCACTTT
>many|TRBV27|TRBJ2-3|.
CASSSSLDFTDTQYF
TGTGCCAGCAGCTCCTCGTTGGACTTCACAGATACGCAGTATTTT
>few|TRBV4-3|TRBJ2-1|.
CASSQDTWARANNEQFF
TGCGCCAGCAGCCAAGATACATGGGCCCGCGCCAACAATGAGCAGTTCTTC
>many|TRBV6-2/TRBV6-3|TRBJ2-5|.
CASSYPETQYF
TGTGCCAGCAGTTACCCAGAGACCCAGTACTTC
>.|TRBV24-1|TRBJ2-5|TRBD1
CATSDSGTDPTQYF
TGTGCCACCAGTGATTCCGGGACAGACCCGACCCAGTACTTC
>few|TRBV3-1|TRBJ2-2|.
CASSPGFTGELFF
TGTGCCAGCAGCCCAGGTTTCACCGGGGAGCTGTTTTTT
>.|TRBV6-2/TRBV6-3|TRBJ1-2|TRBD1
CASTEQGGQSGYTF
TGTGCCAGCACCGAACAAGGGGGCCAATCGGGCTACACCTTC
>.|TRBV20-1|TRBJ2-4|TRBD2
CSARSYGLGNIQYF
TGCAGTGCTAGGAGTTACGGACTAGGAAACATTCAGTACTTC
>many|TRBV5-1|TRBJ2-3|TRBD1
CASSLEQGVIDTQYF
TGCGCCAGCAGCTTGGAGCAGGGGGTAATAGATACGCAGTATTTT
>many|TRBV6-6|TRBJ2-2|TRBD2
CAGGGLNTGELFF
TGTGCCGGCGGGGGGTTGAACACCGGGGAGCTGTTTTTT
>many|TRBV6-2/TRBV6-3|TRBJ2-7|.
CASSDSGEQYF
TGTGCCAGCAGCGACTCGGGGGAGCAGTACTTC
>.|TRBV20-1|TRBJ1-5|.
CSAIIQPYSNQPQHF
TGCAGTGCTATCATACAGCCTTATAGCAATCAGCCCCAGCATTTT
>many|TRBV20-1|TRBJ2-3|TRBD2
CSAGPAGSTDTQYF
TGCAGTGCTGGACCAGCGGGGTCGACAGATACGCAGTATTTT
>many|TRBV29-1|TRBJ2-1|.
CSVEGQYNEQFF
TGCAGCGTTGAAGGGCAGTACAATGAGCAGTTCTTC
>.|TRBV5-5|TRBJ1-6|.
CASILQGSYNSPLHF
TGTGCCAGCATCCTACAGGGCTCCTATAATTCACCCCTCCACTTT
>.|TRBV12-3/TRBV12-4|TRBJ2-1|.
CASSQRKGGPYNEQFF
TGTGCCAGCAGCCAGCGGAAGGGTGGTCCCTACAATGAGCAGTTCTTC
>few|TRBV2|TRBJ1-1|.
CASSEGGAFGTEAFF
TGTGCCAGCAGTGAAGGGGGCGCGTTCGGCACTGAAGCTTTCTTT
>many|TRBV20-1|TRBJ2-7|.
CSARDGREQYF
TGCAGTGCTAGAGACGGGCGAGAGCAGTACTTC
>many|TRBV28|TRBJ1-1|TRBD1
CASSMTGTGGTEAFF
TGTGCCAGCAGTATGACCGGGACAGGGGGCACTGAAGCTTTCTTT
>many|TRBV7-2|TRBJ2-7|.
CASQSGTGYEQYF
TGTGCGTCTCAAAGCGGGACAGGCTACGAGCAGTACTTC
>.|TRBV27|TRBJ2-7|TRBD1
CASSSRQGLRSYEQYF
TGTGCCAGCAGTTCCCGACAGGGGCTCCGCTCCTACGAGCAGTACTTC
>many|TRBV12-5|TRBJ2-1|TRBD2
CASGLLRGRESNEQFF
TGTGCTAGTGGTTTGCTCCGTGGGAGGGAAAGCAATGAGCAGTTCTTC
>few|TRBV7-2|TRBJ2-1|.
CASSGQGGDWDEQFF
TGTGCCAGCAGCGGACAGGGAGGGGATTGGGATGAGCAGTTCTTC
>.|TRBV5-1|TRBJ2-5|.
CASLPSGSYQETQYF
TGCGCCAGCTTGCCGTCAGGGTCCTACCAAGAGACCCAGTACTTC
>few|TRBV5-1|TRBJ1-4|.
CASSLSPAANEKLFF
TGCGCCAGCAGCTTGTCGCCGGCGGCTAATGAAAAACTGTTTTTT
>.|TRBV5-1|TRBJ2-5|.
CASSLRAAQETQYF
TGCGCCAGCAGCTTGAGGGCGGCCCAAGAGACCCAGTACTTC
>few|TRBV4-3|TRBJ1-2|.
CASSQDRATYNYGYTF
TGCGCCAGCAGCCAAGATCGGGCTACATATAACTATGGCTACACCTTC
>few|TRBV14|TRBJ2-7|.
CASSQERGPITYEQYF
TGTGCCAGCAGCCAAGAGCGGGGGCCTATAACCTACGAGCAGTACTTC
>many|TRBV20-1|TRBJ1-2|.
CSAVRGAGYYGYTF
TGCAGTGCTGTCCGTGGTGCAGGCTACTATGGCTACACCTTC
>many|TRBV20-1|TRBJ2-7|.
CSATLTGFYEQYF
TGCAGTGCTACCTTGACGGGATTCTACGAGCAGTACTTC
>.|TRBV14|TRBJ2-4|TRBD1
CASSQGQGSENIQYF
TGTGCCAGCAGCCAAGGACAGGGGAGTGAAAACATTCAGTACTTC
>many|TRBV2|TRBJ1-1|TRBD1
CASIQGGAEAFF
TGTGCCAGTATACAGGGGGGCGCTGAAGCTTTCTTT
>many|TRBV30|TRBJ2-2|TRBD2
CAWRGGSANTGELFF
TGTGCCTGGAGGGGCGGGAGCGCGAACACCGGGGAGCTGTTTTTT
>few|TRBV7-2|TRBJ2-7|.
CASSPPGSHEQYF
TGTGCCAGCAGCCCCCCCGGGAGCCACGAGCAGTACTTC
>.|TRBV5-5|TRBJ1-2|.
CASSLSLGQSGGAGYTF
TGTGCCAGCAGCTTGAGCCTAGGACAGTCTGGAGGAGCGGGCTACACCTTC
>few|TRBV9|TRBJ2-1|.
CASSPWGVARNNEQFF
TGTGCCAGCAGCCCTTGGGGGGTTGCCCGAAACAATGAGCAGTTCTTC
>many|TRBV20-1|TRBJ2-3|TRBD2
CSGTRVTDTQYF
TGCAGTGGGACTAGGGTGACAGATACGCAGTATTTT
>few|TRBV30|TRBJ2-1|.
CAWIRDYEQFF
TGTGCCTGGATCCGGGACTATGAGCAGTTCTTC
>few|TRBV6-1|TRBJ2-3|.
CASILGSRPSTDTQYF
.
>few|TRBV6-2/TRBV6-3|TRBJ2-1|TRBD2
CASSYPTDRGGNEQFF
TGTGCCAGCAGTTACCCCACAGACCGCGGGGGCAATGAGCAGTTCTTC
>few|TRBV27|TRBJ2-7|.
CASSRYSGISYEQYF
TGTGCCAGCAGTCGCTATTCAGGGATCTCCTACGAGCAGTACTTC
>many|TRBV27|TRBJ2-7|.
CASSYFGKQYF
TGTGCCAGCAGCTACTTTGGGAAGCAGTACTTC
>many|TRBV5-1|TRBJ2-1|TRBD2
CASSLVTSGYNEQFF
TGCGCCAGCAGCTTAGTGACTAGCGGTTACAATGAGCAGTTCTTC
>many|TRBV11-2|TRBJ1-1|.
CASSLGARSDTEAFF
TGTGCCAGCAGCTTAGGAGCGAGGAGTGACACTGAAGCTTTCTTT
>many|TRBV7-2|TRBJ1-1|.
CASSLMARLNTEAFF
TGTGCCAGCAGCTTAATGGCCAGGTTGAACACTGAAGCTTTCTTT
>many|TRBV29-1|TRBJ2-7|.
CSVEVGGASAAEQYF
TGCAGCGTTGAAGTGGGGGGAGCCTCGGCTGCCGAGCAGTACTTC
>many|TRBV7-3|TRBJ1-6|TRBD1
CASSLTAAGTGGSNSPLHF
TGTGCCAGCAGCTTAACGGCCGCCGGGACAGGGGGCTCTAATTCACCCCTCCACTTT